These T cell receptor beta chains were read from a single sample in a study of blood T cell repertoires in COVID-19. Sequenced by immunoSEQ multiplex PCR; TCRdb stores in-frame clones only, minus some. The table includes some 100,000 clones, around 80% detected once. Material for sequencing was peripheral blood. These receptors came from a human donor in a cohort sampled during active or convalescent COVID-19. Each CDR3 is given with its conserved first and last residue. The D gene is left open where the match is weak. Expanded clones are given a class, and other clones once, few, many or no size at all.

cdr3_nt,cdr3_aa,d_call,v_call,j_call,clone_size
TGTGCCAGCAGTTACCGCGGGACAGGAAATTCACCCCTCCACTTT,CASSYRGTGNSPLHF,TRBD1,TRBV6-2/TRBV6-3,TRBJ1-6,once
TGTGCCACCAGTGAAGGCGGGGTCGGCAACAATGAGCAGTTCTTC,CATSEGGVGNNEQFF,-,TRBV24-1,TRBJ2-1,-
TGTGCCAGCAGCTTAGACCACAGGGTTGGCTACACCTTC,CASSLDHRVGYTF,-,TRBV7-9,TRBJ1-2,-
TGTGCCAGCAGCTTGGGGGAGGTCACCTGGGGGGAGACCCAGTACTTC,CASSLGEVTWGETQYF,-,TRBV5-6,TRBJ2-5,few
TGTGCCAGTAGTATAATAGTTACAGGGGGAGAGACCCAGTACTTC,CASSIIVTGGETQYF,TRBD1,TRBV19,TRBJ2-5,few
TGCAGTCCAGGGGACTATGGCTACACCTTC,CSPGDYGYTF,-,TRBV20-1,TRBJ1-2,-
TGTGCCATCCAGGGATATAATGAAAAACTGTTTTTT,CAIQGYNEKLFF,-,TRBV7-9,TRBJ1-4,-
TGTGCCAGCAGTGACCCCCAGTGGGAAGCGGGGGGCCCCAATGAGCAGTTCTTC,CASSDPQWEAGGPNEQFF,TRBD2,TRBV6-4,TRBJ2-1,-
TGTGCCAGCAGCTTAGGGCGACAGGGCAGAAACAATGAGCAGTTCTTC,CASSLGRQGRNNEQFF,TRBD1,TRBV7-9,TRBJ2-1,-
TGTGCCAGCAGCTTCGCAAACAGGGGGTCGTATTCACCCCTCCACTTT,CASSFANRGSYSPLHF,TRBD1,TRBV5-6,TRBJ1-6,few
TGTGCCAGCAGCCAACCCTCCGGGACAGCCTCGACACCCCTCCACTTT,CASSQPSGTASTPLHF,TRBD1,TRBV3-1/TRBV3-2,TRBJ1-6,-
TGTGCCAGCAGCTCATTACAGGGTTGGTCCTACAATGAGCAGTTCTTC,CASSSLQGWSYNEQFF,-,TRBV7-8,TRBJ2-1,-
TGTGCCAGCAGCCAAGTCGGCCGGGACACAGATACGCAGTATTTT,CASSQVGRDTDTQYF,-,TRBV4-2,TRBJ2-3,-
TGTGCCAGCAGCTTCTTCTACGACAGACCAAACTATGGCTACACCTTC,CASSFFYDRPNYGYTF,-,TRBV7-2,TRBJ1-2,-
TGTGCCAGCAGCTTAGCCTCTCGGGGGGGCCTCACAGATACGCAGTATTTT,CASSLASRGGLTDTQYF,TRBD2,TRBV7-9,TRBJ2-3,-
TGTGCCAGCAGTACGAGAATGCGGGGCACCGGGGAGCTGTTTTTT,CASSTRMRGTGELFF,-,TRBV6-5,TRBJ2-2,-
TGTGCCAGCAGCTTAGTGGGCAGGGAGGGTTCACCCCTCCACTTT,CASSLVGREGSPLHF,-,TRBV7-8,TRBJ1-6,-
TGTGCCAGCTCACCCAACGCAGGGGCGGCCTACAATGAGCAGTTCTTC,CASSPNAGAAYNEQFF,-,TRBV18,TRBJ2-1,-
TGCAGCGTTGAAAGGGGGGGCGGGACCGGGGAGCTGTTTTTT,CSVERGGGTGELFF,-,TRBV29-1,TRBJ2-2,-
TGTGCCTGGAGCATGGGCAGGGCCGCAGATACGCAGTATTTT,CAWSMGRAADTQYF,-,TRBV30,TRBJ2-3,-
TGTGCCAGCAGTTACTCCTTCAGTGGCGGCTACACCTTC,CASSYSFSGGYTF,-,TRBV6-5,TRBJ1-2,-
TGTGCCAGCACCCCCCGGCGTGCGGAAGAGACCCAGTACTTC,CASTPRRAEETQYF,-,TRBV28,TRBJ2-5,-